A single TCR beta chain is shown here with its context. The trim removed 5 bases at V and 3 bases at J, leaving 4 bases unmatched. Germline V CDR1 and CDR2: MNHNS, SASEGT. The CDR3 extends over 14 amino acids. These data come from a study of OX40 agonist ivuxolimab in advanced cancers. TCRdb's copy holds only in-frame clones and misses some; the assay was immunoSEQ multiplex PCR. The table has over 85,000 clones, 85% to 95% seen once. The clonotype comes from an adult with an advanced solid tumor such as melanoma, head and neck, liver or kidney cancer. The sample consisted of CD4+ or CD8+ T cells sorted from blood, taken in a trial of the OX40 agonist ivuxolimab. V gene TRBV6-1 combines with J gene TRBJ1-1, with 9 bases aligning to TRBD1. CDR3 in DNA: TGTGCCAGCAGTACCCGGGACAGGGACACTGAAGCTTTCTTT. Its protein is CASSTRDRDTEAFF.